The 10 T cell receptor beta chains below were found in one sample sequenced in a study of metastatic and nonmetastatic thyroid tumors. Thyroid surgery had not been preceded by any treatment in any patient. TCRdb re-called the PCR reads via MiXCR. The sample has fewer than 40,000 clones, 20% to 25% seen once. Input material: tumor tissue. These receptors all stem from a male donor with papillary thyroid cancer or a benign thyroid nodule (not recorded which). Some clones in this sample may be carry-over from other donors' samples.

A word on this clone: Germline and junction disagree at one end, which may indicate a read error. The V gene is TRBV9, the J gene TRBJ2-1, with D perhaps TRBD2 (5 bases). This CDR3 is 15 amino acids long. Germline CDR1 reads SGDLS; CDR2 reads YYNGEE. CDR3 region: CAISLAGLYYNEQFF. Here the CDR3 DNA reads TGTGCCATCAGCCTAGCTGGCCTTTACTACAATGAGCAGTTCTTC. Full variable domain (rest looked up from reference TRBV9 and TRBJ2-1): DSGVTQTPKHLITATGQRVTLRCSPRSGDLSVYWYQQSLDQGLQFLIQYYNGEERAKGNILERFSAQQFPDLHSELNLSSLELGDSALYFCAISLAGLYYNEQFFGPGTRLTVL.

This clone was picked up many times. The chain couples TRBV19 to TRBJ2-3, with D possibly being TRBD1 or TRBD2 (6 bases each). The CDR3 is 14 residues long. CDR1 is LNHDA and CDR2 is SQIVND in the germline V gene (reference sequence). V lost 6 bases, J lost 4 bases, and 14 bases lay in between. CDR3 sequence (DNA): TGTGCCAGTAGCACAGGGAGGTTTGCAGATACGCAGTATTTT. This sequence encodes CASSTGRFADTQYF.

This clone was detected only a few times. The chain links TRBV27 to TRBJ1-2; possibly TRBD1 for D (5 bases). The CDR3 extends over 13 amino acids. The germline V gene has CDR1 MNHEY and CDR2 SMNVEV (reference sequence). The V end was cut by 4 bases, the J end by 10 bases, with 16 bases between. The CDR3 DNA follows: TGTGCCAGCAGTTGGGACTCACGGGGCGACTACACCTTC. As protein: CASSWDSRGDYTF.

The CDR3 DNA is TGTGCCAGCAGCCCTAGGGCTAGCGGGGGGGGCAATGAGCAGTTCTTC. Protein: CASSPRASGGGNEQFF. This rearrangement joins TRBV7-2 to TRBJ2-1; 12 bases fit TRBD2. Germline V gene lookup returns CDR1 SGHTA and CDR2 FQGNSA. J was trimmed by 6 bases and V by 5 bases; bases with no gene match: 8. The CDR3 spans 16 residues.

This clone was seen more than once but under ten times. A clone one base away is much larger, so this may be a read error. The same CDR3 is also encoded by other DNA sequences in this sample. V and J are TRBV12-3 or TRBV12-4 and TRBJ2-3; D may be TRBD1 (5 bases). This CDR3 region has 11 residues. CDR3 in DNA: TGTGCCAGCAGTGCGACAGATACTCAGTATTTT. Its translation is CASSATDTQYF.

This clone has only one observation. The chain joins TRBV7-8 to TRBJ2-1, with TRBD2 identical over 7 bases. The ends lost 5 bases at V and 10 bases at J; junction bases unmatched: 8. The germline V gene has CDR1 SGHVS and CDR2 FQNEAQ. The CDR3 extends over 13 amino acids. The CDR3 nucleotides read TGTGCCAGCAGCGCGGGACTATCGGGGGAGCAGTTCTTC. It codes for CASSAGLSGEQFF.

The genes are TRBV10-3 and TRBJ1-4; weak D call: TRBD1 (6 bases). The germline gives CDR1 ENHRY, CDR2 SYGVKD. The CDR3 totals 15 residues. Trimming pared 5 bases from V and 5 bases from J, leaving 15 bases between. The CDR3 region is CAISMQDRPNEKLFF. The DNA of the CDR3 is TGTGCCATCAGTATGCAGGACAGACCGAATGAAAAACTGTTTTTT.

Ten or more counts support this clone. The V call is TRBV29-1, the J call TRBJ2-1; D is undetermined. Germline V gives CDR1 SQVTM, CDR2 ANQGSEA. Trimming stripped 3 bases from V and 0 bases from J, with 9 bases between. This CDR3 has 14 amino acids. The CDR3 DNA reads as TGCAGCGTTGACCGACCCAGCTCCTACAATGAGCAGTTCTTC. It codes for CSVDRPSSYNEQFF.

The chain has TRBV27 and TRBJ2-7; D is unresolved. This CDR3 is built from 15 residues. Germline values: CDR1 MNHEY, CDR2 SMNVEV (reference sequence). Trimming left V 2 bases short and J 3 bases short, with 14 bases between. CDR3 nucleotide sequence: TGTGCCAGCAGTTTAGTAGTTGGGTCTGGCTACGAGCAGTACTTC. Its translation: CASSLVVGSGYEQYF.

Only one count was recorded for this clone. The chain is built from TRBV13 and TRBJ2-7; D unresolved. Germline V gene data show CDR1 as PRHDT and CDR2 as FYEKMQ (reference sequence). This CDR3 region has 15 residues. V was clipped by 5 bases and J by 2 bases, with 16 bases between them. The CDR3 DNA follows: TGTGCCAGCAGCCCCGGAGTGGGATTCCCCTACGAGCAGTACTTC. Its protein product is CASSPGVGFPYEQYF.